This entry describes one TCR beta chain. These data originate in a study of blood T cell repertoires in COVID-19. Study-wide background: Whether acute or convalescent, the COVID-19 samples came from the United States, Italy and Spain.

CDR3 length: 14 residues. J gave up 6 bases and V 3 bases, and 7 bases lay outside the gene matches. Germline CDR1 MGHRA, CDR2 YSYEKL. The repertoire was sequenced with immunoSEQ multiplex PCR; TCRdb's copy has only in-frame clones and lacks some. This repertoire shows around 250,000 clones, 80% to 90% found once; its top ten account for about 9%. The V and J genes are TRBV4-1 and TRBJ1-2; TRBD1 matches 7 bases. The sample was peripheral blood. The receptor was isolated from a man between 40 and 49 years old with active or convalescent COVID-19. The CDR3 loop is CASSQGTVTDGYTF. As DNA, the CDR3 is TGCGCCAGCAGCCAGGGGACAGTGACGGATGGCTACACCTTC.